This TCR beta chain derives from a study of identical twins. This clonotype was seen repeatedly, ten times or more. MiXCR, run by TCRdb on the 5' RACE reads, gives a single entry per CDR3 protein. The sample includes approximately 210,000 distinct CDR3 sequences, 5.5% to 7.5% seen only once; the top ten take about 14%. The CDR3 is 15 residues long. V lost 2 bases and J lost 6; bases outside the gene matches: 7. CDR1 LGHDT and CDR2 YNNKEL come from the germline V gene (reference sequence). These data were likewise used in another study, on T cells expressing NK-cell markers.

This receptor was identified in a woman between 18 and 30 years old in good health. The sample comprised CD8+ T cells sorted from blood. V and J are TRBV3-1 and TRBJ2-5; the match to TRBD2 covers 9 bases. The CDR3 bases are TGTGCCAGCAGCCAACGTAGCGGGAGTGAGAAGACCCAGTACTTC. It encodes CASSQRSGSEKTQYF.